Following are 19 T cell receptor beta chains from one sample sequenced in a study of blood T cell repertoires in COVID-19. Method: immunoSEQ multiplex PCR; TCRdb's copy keeps in-frame clones and lacks some. This repertoire shows under 250,000 clones, roughly four fifths found once; its top ten account for about 4.8%. Sequencing was done on a sample of peripheral blood. These receptor sequences come from a woman in her 70s with acute or convalescent COVID-19.

The chain joins TRBV6-5 to TRBJ1-2; D unclear. In germline, CDR1 is MNHEY, CDR2 SVGAGI. This CDR3 region has 14 residues. The V end was cut by 2 bases, the J end by 7 bases, with 14 bases between. In DNA, the CDR3 is TGTGCCAGCAGTTACAGGGTCCGGGAAAGTGGCTACACCTTC. Amino acids: CASSYRVRESGYTF.

Here the CDR3 reads CASSPNKGQQNYGYTF. The CDR3 DNA is TGTGCCAGCTCACCCAACAAGGGACAGCAGAACTATGGCTACACCTTC. The rearrangement joins TRBV18 to TRBJ1-2, with 7 bases that match TRBD1. The CDR3 runs to 16 residues. The V gene's germline CDR1 is KGHSH and CDR2 LQKENI. The V gene end was trimmed by 3 bases and the J gene end by 2 bases; junction bases not matched to a gene: 9.

J is TRBJ2-5 and V is TRBV4-2; TRBD2 matches at 8 bases. Germline V gene sequence: CDR1 LGHNA, CDR2 YNFKEQ. V gave up 1 base and J gave up 2 bases; unmatched junction bases: 9. The CDR3 spans 17 residues. In DNA form, the CDR3 reads TGTGCCAGCAGCCAAGGGACCGGGGCTAGCGGGCAAGAGACCCAGTACTTC. Protein: CASSQGTGASGQETQYF.

As for this clone: Distinct nucleotide sequences in the sample also encode this CDR3. The chain recombines TRBV2 with TRBJ1-2, with 7 bases fitting TRBD1. Germline V lookup: CDR1 SNHLY, CDR2 FYNNEI. CDR3 length: 13 amino acids. V lost 6 bases and J lost 8; bases outside the gene matches: 9. For the CDR3, the DNA is TGTGCCAGCAGCGCCGACAGGGTAGGAGGCTACACCTTC. It specifies CASSADRVGGYTF.

The chain combines TRBV4-3 with TRBJ1-2, with 8 bases aligning to TRBD1. This CDR3 has 15 amino acids. Germline V gene data show CDR1 as LGHNA and CDR2 as YSLEER. Trimming cost V 5 bases and J 2 bases; bases outside gene matches: 7. CDR3 loop: CASSTRDRSNYGYTF. Written as DNA, the CDR3 is TGCGCCAGCAGCACCCGGGACAGGTCAAACTATGGCTACACCTTC.

V is TRBV9 and J is TRBJ1-3; 8 bases match TRBD1. Germline V gene data show CDR1 as SGDLS and CDR2 as YYNGEE. The CDR3 covers 17 residues. Unmatched junction bases numbered 12, after V lost 3 bases and J lost 4 bases. Here the CDR3 DNA reads TGTGCCAGCAGCGCTACGACAGGGGACGTATCCGGAAACACCATATATTTT. This encodes CASSATTGDVSGNTIYF.

The chain couples TRBV11-2 to TRBJ1-2; 10 nucleotides align to TRBD1. Looked up from germline, CDR1 is SGHAT and CDR2 is FQNNGV. The CDR3 has 14 residues. V lost 6 bases, J lost 3 bases, and 4 bases stayed unmatched. The CDR3 nucleotides read TGTGCCAGCAGAACCGGGACAGGGGACTATGGCTACACCTTC. Translated: CASRTGTGDYGYTF.

The chain couples TRBV30 to TRBJ2-1; 8 bases map to TRBD2. The CDR3 totals 16 residues. V shed 0 bases and J 4 bases; nucleotides not matched to a gene: 8. CDR1 is GTSNPN and CDR2 is SVGIG in the germline V gene (reference sequence). CDR3 sequence reads: CAWSVLSGGSYNEQFF. The CDR3 DNA follows: TGTGCCTGGAGTGTCCTGAGCGGGGGATCATACAATGAGCAGTTCTTC.

The chain has TRBV5-1 and TRBJ2-7; 7 positions agree with TRBD1. The CDR3 length is 17 residues. Germline CDR1 SGHRS, CDR2 YFSETQ. Trimming removed 3 bases from V and 1 base from J; junction bases left unmatched: 13. This chain's CDR3 is CASSSLRRDSYSYEQYF. The CDR3 coding sequence is TGCGCCAGCAGCTCACTCCGACGGGACAGTTATTCCTACGAGCAGTACTTC.

The gene calls are TRBV27 and TRBJ2-6; 8 bases line up with TRBD1. J lost 2 bases, V lost 5 bases, and 8 bases had no gene match. This CDR3 spans 17 amino acids. The germline gives CDR1 MNHEY, CDR2 SMNVEV (reference sequence). Here the CDR3 reads CASSHGQGLPGANVLTF. The CDR3 DNA reads as TGTGCCAGCAGTCACGGACAGGGTCTCCCTGGGGCCAACGTCCTGACTTTC.

This CDR3 reads CASSVGRKSEAFF. The CDR3 nucleotides read TGTGCCAGCAGTGTGGGCCGTAAATCTGAAGCTTTCTTT. This chain connects TRBV6-4 to TRBJ1-1; D remains ambiguous. The CDR3 loop spans 13 amino acids. V was clipped by 4 bases and J by 6 bases, with 12 bases between them. Germline loops: CDR1 MRHNA, CDR2 SNTAGT.

The chain employs TRBV6-5 and TRBJ2-2, with 8 nucleotides matching TRBD1. V was pared by 2 bases and J by 3 bases, with 5 bases of the junction left unmatched. The germline CDR1 and CDR2 sequences are MNHEY and SVGAGI. The CDR3 loop spans 16 amino acids. The CDR3 sequence is CASSYEDRVDTGELFF. CDR3 bases: TGTGCCAGCAGTTACGAGGACAGGGTGGACACCGGGGAGCTGTTTTTT.

This chain links TRBV10-3 with TRBJ1-2; D remains unclear. CDR1 is ENHRY, CDR2 SYGVKD, per germline. V lost 7 bases and J lost 8, with 14 bases in between. CDR3 length: 12 amino acids. DNA for the CDR3: TGTGCCATCAATTCGGGCTCTAGCGGCTACACCTTC. This sequence encodes CAINSGSSGYTF.

This chain connects TRBV4-1 to TRBJ2-5; D is possibly TRBD2 (6 bases). This CDR3 has 13 amino acids. Per the germline V gene, CDR1 is MGHRA and CDR2 is YSYEKL. Trimming left V 2 bases short and J 4 bases short, with 8 bases between. CDR3: CASSQRGTETQYF. For the CDR3, the DNA is TGCGCCAGCAGCCAACGGGGGACAGAGACCCAGTACTTC.

The chain couples TRBV27 to TRBJ1-4, with D uncertain. This CDR3 has 16 amino acids. Trimming stripped 8 bases from V and 6 bases from J, with 22 bases between. Looked up from germline, CDR1 is MNHEY and CDR2 is SMNVEV (reference sequence). CDR3 nucleotides: TGTGCCAGCGGCCCCGGGAACATTCTATTGGATGAAAAACTGTTTTTT. This sequence encodes CASGPGNILLDEKLFF.

V and J are TRBV10-2 and TRBJ2-7, with 9 positions matching TRBD1. This CDR3 comprises 16 residues. The germline CDR1 and CDR2 sequences are WSHSY and SAAADI. V shed 3 bases, J shed 0 bases, and the junction held 6 bases outside the gene matches. In nucleotides, the CDR3 is TGCGCCAGCAGTGATCGGACAGGGGCGAGCTCCTACGAGCAGTACTTC. This gives the protein CASSDRTGASSYEQYF.

This clone was counted only a few times. The rearrangement uses TRBV9 and TRBJ1-1; TRBD1 aligns across 11 bases. The CDR3 length is 18 residues. Trimming at V came to 4 bases and at J to 3 bases, leaving 14 bases not matched to a gene. Germline V gene sequence: CDR1 SGDLS, CDR2 YYNGEE. CDR3 amino acids: CASSPRTGGAGIDTEAFF. CDR3 coding DNA: TGTGCCAGCAGCCCTCGGACAGGGGGCGCCGGCATAGACACTGAAGCTTTCTTT.

The chain couples TRBV5-5 to TRBJ1-1; D gene uncertain. The CDR3 runs 16 residues. Germline lookup yields CDR1 SGHKS and CDR2 YYEKEE (reference sequence). Trimming removed 1 base from V and 1 base from J, with 14 bases in between. The CDR3 nucleotides read TGTGCCAGCAGCTTGAACCCGACACTGCAGAACACTGAAGCTTTCTTT. It specifies CASSLNPTLQNTEAFF.

The rearrangement joins TRBV6-5 to TRBJ1-1; a weak D match, TRBD1 (6 bases). V shed 8 bases and J shed 11 bases, with 21 bases lying between them. The germline V gene encodes CDR1 MNHEY and CDR2 SVGAGI. The CDR3 consists of 13 residues. The CDR3 here is CASSSTGGLGAFF. The CDR3 region has the DNA TGTGCCAGCTCCAGTACGGGGGGCCTGGGGGCTTTCTTT.